The next 5 T cell receptor beta chains were all read from a single sample in a study of blood T cell repertoires in COVID-19. Measured with immunoSEQ multiplex PCR; TCRdb has only the in-frame clones, and not every one. The table has approximately 360,000 clones, around 91% seen once. Sample: peripheral blood. These receptors all stem from a man between 18 and 29 years old with active or convalescent COVID-19.

The V call is TRBV24-1, the J call TRBJ2-1; 9 bases match TRBD1. Germline loops: CDR1 KGHDR, CDR2 SFDVKD. CDR3 length: 13 amino acids. J was trimmed by 8 bases and V by 9 bases; bases with no gene match: 7. The CDR3 here is CATGTGFFDEQFF. In DNA, the CDR3 is TGTGCCACCGGGACAGGGTTTTTCGATGAGCAGTTCTTC.

This clone appeared a single time. The chain carries TRBV7-9 and TRBJ2-7; 7 nucleotides match TRBD1. The trim removed 5 bases at V and 1 base at J, leaving 5 bases unmatched. Germline-derived CDR1 and CDR2 are SEHNR and FQNEAQ (reference sequence). The CDR3 totals 14 residues. In nucleotides, the CDR3 is TGTGCCAGCAGCCCCCAGACAGGGTCCTACGAGCAGTACTTC. This gives the protein CASSPQTGSYEQYF.

The chain combines TRBV28 with TRBJ2-7, with D maybe TRBD2 (7 bases). V dropped 1 base and J dropped 9 bases, with 19 bases sitting between them. Germline lookup yields CDR1 MDHEN and CDR2 SYDVKM. The length of the CDR3 is 15 residues. For the CDR3, the DNA is TGTGCCAGCAGTTTATACCTAGCGGAGCAGGGGTGGCAGTACTTC. This gives the protein CASSLYLAEQGWQYF.

This chain uses TRBV5-1 with TRBJ2-1; D uncertain. The V end lost 0 bases, the J end lost 7 bases, and 8 bases lay between the germline ends. This CDR3 is built from 13 residues. The germline V gene has CDR1 SGHRS and CDR2 YFSETQ. The CDR3 is CASSLAQVNEQFF. The CDR3 coding sequence is TGCGCCAGCAGCTTGGCTCAGGTAAATGAGCAGTTCTTC. Combining the CDR3 with reference TRBV5-1 and TRBJ2-1 gives the whole variable domain KAGVTQTPRYLIKTRGQQVTLSCSPISGHRSVSWYQQTPGQGLQFLFEYFSETQRNKGNFPGRFSGRQFSNSRSEMNVSTLELGDSALYLCASSLAQVNEQFFGPGTRLTVL.

This clone was detected a few times. The chain employs TRBV4-2 and TRBJ2-2; D gene ambiguous. The CDR3 is 15 residues long. V was pared by 1 base and J by 3 bases, with 9 bases between. CDR1 LGHNA and CDR2 YNFKEQ come from the germline V gene. CDR3 sequence (DNA): TGTGCCAGCAGCCAAGCTTCCGGAGACACCGGGGAGCTGTTTTTT. Protein: CASSQASGDTGELFF.